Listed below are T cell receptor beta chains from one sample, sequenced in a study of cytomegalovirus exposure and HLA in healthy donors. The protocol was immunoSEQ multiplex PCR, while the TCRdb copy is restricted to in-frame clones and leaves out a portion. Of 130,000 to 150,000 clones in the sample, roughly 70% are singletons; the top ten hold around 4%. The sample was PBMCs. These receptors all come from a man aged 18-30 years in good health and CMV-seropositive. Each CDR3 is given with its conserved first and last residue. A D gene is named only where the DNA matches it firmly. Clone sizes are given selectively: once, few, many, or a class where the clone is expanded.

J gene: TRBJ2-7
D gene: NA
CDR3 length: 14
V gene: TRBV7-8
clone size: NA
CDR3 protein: CASSLGGRGLDSYF
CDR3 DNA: TGTGCCAGCAGCTTAGGAGGCAGGGGTTTAGACTCTTACTTC

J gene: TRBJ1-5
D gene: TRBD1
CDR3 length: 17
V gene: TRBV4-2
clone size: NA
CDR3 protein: CASSQETGTHPNQPQHF
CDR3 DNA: TGTGCCAGCAGCCAAGAGACAGGGACCCATCCCAATCAGCCCCAGCATTTT

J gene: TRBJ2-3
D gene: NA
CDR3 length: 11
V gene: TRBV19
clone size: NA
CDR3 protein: CASSSGLREYF
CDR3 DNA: TGTGCCAGTAGTTCGGGACTTAGGGAGTATTTT

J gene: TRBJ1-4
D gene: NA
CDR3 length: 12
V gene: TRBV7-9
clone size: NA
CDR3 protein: CASTLRGEKLFF
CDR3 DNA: TGTGCCAGCACCCTCCGGGGTGAAAAACTGTTTTTT

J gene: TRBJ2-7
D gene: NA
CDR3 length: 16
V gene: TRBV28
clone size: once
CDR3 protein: CASTPSLGRSSYEQYF
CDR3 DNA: TGTGCCAGCACCCCGTCCCTAGGGAGGAGCTCCTACGAGCAGTACTTC

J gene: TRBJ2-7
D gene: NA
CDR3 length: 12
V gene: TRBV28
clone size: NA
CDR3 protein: CASRDTFFEQYF
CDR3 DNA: TGTGCCAGCAGGGACACCTTCTTCGAGCAGTACTTC

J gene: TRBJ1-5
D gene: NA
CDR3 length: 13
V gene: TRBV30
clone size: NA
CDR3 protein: CAWSLEAGQPQHF
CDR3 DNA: TGTGCCTGGAGTCTAGAGGCCGGGCAGCCCCAGCATTTT

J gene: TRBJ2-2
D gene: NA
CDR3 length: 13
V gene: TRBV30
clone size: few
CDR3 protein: CAWNSANTGELFF
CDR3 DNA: TGTGCCTGGAATTCAGCGAACACCGGGGAGCTGTTTTTT

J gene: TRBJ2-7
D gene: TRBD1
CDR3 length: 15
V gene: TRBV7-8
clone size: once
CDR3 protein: CASSLWTGVTYEQYF
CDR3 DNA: TGTGCCAGCAGCTTATGGACAGGTGTAACCTACGAGCAGTACTTC

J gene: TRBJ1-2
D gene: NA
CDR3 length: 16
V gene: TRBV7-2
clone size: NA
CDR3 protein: CARDSEVGDSENGYTF
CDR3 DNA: TGTGCCAGAGATTCTGAGGTCGGTGACTCTGAGAATGGCTACACCTTC

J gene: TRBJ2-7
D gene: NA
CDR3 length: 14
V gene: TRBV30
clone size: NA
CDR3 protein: CAWSVSSITDPQYF
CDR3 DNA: TGTGCCTGGAGTGTAAGCTCTATTACTGATCCCCAGTACTTC

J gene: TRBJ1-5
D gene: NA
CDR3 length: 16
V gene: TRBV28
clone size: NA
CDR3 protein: CASSLRDSASNQPQHF
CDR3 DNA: TGTGCCAGCAGCCTCCGGGACTCCGCCAGCAATCAGCCCCAGCATTTT

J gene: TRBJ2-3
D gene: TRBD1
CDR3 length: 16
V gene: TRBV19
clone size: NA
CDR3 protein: CASSPRTLRGIDTQYF
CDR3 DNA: TGTGCCAGTAGTCCTAGGACCCTCAGGGGGATTGATACGCAGTATTTT